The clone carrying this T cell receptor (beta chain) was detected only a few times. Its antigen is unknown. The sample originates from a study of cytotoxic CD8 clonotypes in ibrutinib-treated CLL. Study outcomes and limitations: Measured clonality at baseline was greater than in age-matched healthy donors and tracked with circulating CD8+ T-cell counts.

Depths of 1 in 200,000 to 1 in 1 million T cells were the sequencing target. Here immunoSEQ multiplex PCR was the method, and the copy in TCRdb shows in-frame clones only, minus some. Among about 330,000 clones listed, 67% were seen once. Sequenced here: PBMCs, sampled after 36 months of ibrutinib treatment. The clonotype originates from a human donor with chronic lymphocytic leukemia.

CDR3 sequence (DNA): TGCGCCAGCAGCCCCGACAAGACGTACGAGCAGTACTTC. This sequence encodes CASSPDKTYEQYF. The gene calls are TRBV5-1 and TRBJ2-7; D gene uncertain. Per germline, CDR1 SGHRS and CDR2 YFSETQ. This CDR3 has 13 residues. The germline V and J ends were trimmed by 4 bases and 4 bases, with 12 bases remaining between them.